The 6 T cell receptor beta chains reported below all come from one sample, sequenced in a study of T cell changes during pregnancy in multiple sclerosis. Assay used: immunoSEQ multiplex PCR; TCRdb lists only in-frame clones, some missing. The table includes under 40,000 clones, approximately 92% detected once. This sample comprised CD4+ T cells from peripheral blood mononuclear cells, obtained in the third trimester of pregnancy. The origin of the receptors is a female donor in good health, enrolled as a control in a pregnancy study.

This chain links TRBV28 with TRBJ1-2, with D unclear. The germline V and J ends were trimmed by 5 bases and 5 bases, with 12 bases remaining between them. The V gene's germline CDR1 is MDHEN and CDR2 SYDVKM. The CDR3 length is 13 residues. CDR3 protein: CASSETILYGYTF. The CDR3 region has the DNA TGTGCCAGCAGTGAGACAATTCTATATGGCTACACCTTC.

This clone has a single count. CDR3 amino acids: CASSLGSGIINQPQHF. CDR3 coding DNA: TGTGCCAGCTCACTTGGGAGTGGGATTATCAATCAGCCCCAGCATTTT. The chain employs TRBV18 and TRBJ1-5; D gene uncertain. The CDR3 contains 16 residues. Trimming pared 4 bases from V and 3 bases from J, leaving 16 bases between. Germline V gene data show CDR1 as KGHSH and CDR2 as LQKENI. The full variable domain, in which reference TRBV18 and TRBJ1-5 provide the parts outside the CDR3, is NAGVMQNPRHLVRRRGQEARLRCSPMKGHSHVYWYRQLPEEGLKFMVYLQKENIIDESGMPKERFSAEFPKEGPSILRIQQVVRGDSAAYFCASSLGSGIINQPQHFGDGTRLSIL.

The J gene is TRBJ2-5, the V gene TRBV5-1; D uncertain. This CDR3 has 12 residues. V was trimmed by 4 bases and J by 4 bases, leaving 8 bases between them. CDR1 and CDR2 (germline): SGHRS, YFSETQ. Here the CDR3 DNA reads TGCGCCAGCAGCACTCCCGCAGAGACCCAGTACTTC. Amino acid sequence: CASSTPAETQYF.

J is TRBJ1-1 and V is TRBV27; 9 nucleotides align to TRBD1. CDR3 size: 15 residues. Germline CDR1 MNHEY, CDR2 SMNVEV (reference sequence). J lost 0 bases, V lost 7 bases, and 6 bases had no gene match. The CDR3 coding sequence is TGTGCCAGCACCGGGACAGGGACCCTGAACACTGAAGCTTTCTTT. Translated: CASTGTGTLNTEAFF.

V usage is TRBV4-3 and J usage is TRBJ2-5, with D maybe TRBD2 (5 bases). The tail of the sequence fits TRBJ2-7 better, so the J call may be wrong. Germline V lookup: CDR1 LGHNA, CDR2 YSLEER. The CDR3 totals 15 residues. For the CDR3, the DNA is TGCGCCAGCAGCCAAGATCGGGGAAGTTTCTACGAGCAGTACTTC. As protein: CASSQDRGSFYEQYF.

V gene TRBV7-2 combines with J gene TRBJ2-3, with TRBD1 matching over 9 bases. The CDR3 runs 16 residues. With 6 bases clipped from V and 3 bases from J, the junction kept 10 bases outside the gene matches. From germline, CDR1 is SGHTA and CDR2 FQGNSA. The CDR3 is CASSLIPGQGTDTQYF. The CDR3 DNA reads TGTGCCAGCAGTTTGATTCCGGGACAGGGTACAGATACGCAGTATTTT.